The 21 T cell receptor beta chains below all came from one sample that was sequenced in a study of vaccination effects on CD4 cells after COVID-19. Their cognate antigens are unknown. Sequencing was preceded by expansion of antigen-specific CD4+ T cells with viral peptide pools in the ViraFEST assay. Cells that had been cultured for roughly ten days were the source of isolated CD4+ T cells. This individual contracted SARS-CoV-2 between March and December 2020, as verified by PCR. Each participant was administered two doses of either the BNT162b2 or the mRNA-1273 vaccine. Produced via immunoSEQ multiplex PCR; TCRdb's table is partial and in-frame only. The sample has 11,000 to 15,000 clones; around 80% are singletons. The source material was CD4+ T cells from PBMCs cultured with SARS-CoV-2 spike peptides, sampled after COVID-19 vaccination. The receptors originated from a human donor who had a prior SARS-CoV-2 infection.

The gene calls are TRBV5-1 and TRBJ2-1; D gene unclear. V dropped 0 bases and J dropped 3 bases, with 16 bases sitting between them. The CDR3 covers 17 residues. Germline V gives CDR1 SGHRS, CDR2 YFSETQ. This CDR3 is CASSLGFETPYYNEQFF. CDR3 in DNA: TGCGCCAGCAGCTTGGGGTTTGAGACACCTTACTACAATGAGCAGTTCTTC.

This chain connects TRBV6-1 to TRBJ1-3, with 11 bases identical to TRBD1. The V gene end was trimmed by 3 bases and the J gene end by 4 bases; junction bases not matched to a gene: 8. CDR1 is MNHNS and CDR2 is SASEGT in the germline V gene. This CDR3 contains 17 residues. The chain's CDR3 is CASSDPGQGARGNTIYF. DNA for the CDR3: TGTGCCAGCAGTGACCCTGGACAGGGGGCGCGGGGAAACACCATATATTTT.

This chain connects TRBV2 to TRBJ1-1, with a tentative D call TRBD1 (5 bases). From germline, CDR1 is SNHLY and CDR2 FYNNEI. The CDR3 contains 15 residues. V dropped 0 bases and J dropped 3 bases, with 11 bases sitting between them. The CDR3: CASSEAGQGYTEAFF. The CDR3 DNA sequence: TGTGCCAGCAGTGAAGCGGGGCAGGGATACACTGAAGCTTTCTTT. Based on the CDR3 plus reference TRBV2 and TRBJ1-1, the full variable domain is EPEVTQTPSHQVTQMGQEVILRCVPISNHLYFYWYRQILGQKVEFLVSFYNNEISEKSEIFDDQFSVERPDGSNFTLKIRSTKLEDSAMYFCASSEAGQGYTEAFFGQGTRLTVV.

The chain employs TRBV3-1 (or the pseudogene TRBV3-2) and TRBJ1-6; D not certain. Trimming removed 5 bases from V and 12 bases from J, with 23 bases in between. The CDR3 has 16 residues. CDR1 LGHDT and CDR2 YNNKEL come from the germline V gene (reference sequence). CDR3 DNA sequence: TGTGCCAGCAGCTTAAACCCGGGAGCAGGAGTGGGACCCCTCCACTTT. Its protein product is CASSLNPGAGVGPLHF.

The gene calls are TRBV5-4 and TRBJ2-7, with 8 bases aligning to TRBD1. Germline values: CDR1 SGHNT, CDR2 YYREEE (reference sequence). After removal of 5 bases from V and 9 bases from J, the junction contained 16 bases not matched to a gene. The CDR3 loop spans 15 amino acids. CDR3 residues: CASSQPGTGLRGQYF. CDR3 coding DNA: TGTGCCAGCAGTCAACCGGGGACAGGCCTCAGGGGGCAGTACTTC.

The chain combines TRBV27 with TRBJ1-4; D gene uncertain. V was cut by 8 bases and J by 3 bases, with 7 bases left in between. The CDR3 consists of 12 residues. The V gene's germline CDR1 is MNHEY and CDR2 SMNVEV (reference sequence). The CDR3, as DNA: TGTGCCAGCGGTAGGGCTAATGAAAAACTGTTTTTT. Amino acid sequence: CASGRANEKLFF. Combining the CDR3 with reference TRBV27 and TRBJ1-4 gives the whole variable domain EAQVTQNPRYLITVTGKKLTVTCSQNMNHEYMSWYRQDPGLGLRQIYYSMNVEVTDKGDVPEGYKVSRKEKRNFPLILESPSPNQTSLYFCASGRANEKLFFGSGTQLSVL.

The rearrangement uses TRBV28 and TRBJ2-2; 8 positions match TRBD1. CDR1 and CDR2 (germline): MDHEN, SYDVKM. The CDR3 is made up of 16 amino acids. V gave up 2 bases and J gave up 5 bases; unmatched junction bases: 7. CDR3 protein: CASSLLGQGWTGELFF. The CDR3 region has the DNA TGTGCCAGCAGTTTACTTGGACAGGGTTGGACCGGGGAGCTGTTTTTT.

This clone was seen once. The chain combines TRBV7-3 with TRBJ2-1, with 8 bases identical to TRBD2. This CDR3 is 14 amino acids long. Germline values: CDR1 SGHTA, CDR2 FQGTGA. V lost 5 bases, J lost 6 bases, and 6 bases stayed unmatched. The CDR3 here is CASSPWTSSNEQFF. CDR3 nucleotides: TGTGCCAGCAGCCCTTGGACTAGCAGCAATGAGCAGTTCTTC.

This CDR3 is CASSQSGGEYNEQFF. The CDR3 DNA reads as TGTGCCAGCAGTCAAAGCGGGGGGGAATACAATGAGCAGTTCTTC. The chain is built from TRBV25-1 and TRBJ2-1; 10 nucleotides align to TRBD2. The CDR3 has 15 residues. Per germline, CDR1 MGHDK and CDR2 SYGVNS. V trimming: 5 bases; J trimming: 4 bases; junction bases outside the gene matches: 5.

This chain uses TRBV15 with TRBJ1-1; 7 bases are shared with TRBD1. Germline V gene data show CDR1 as LNHNV and CDR2 as YYDKDF (reference sequence). The CDR3 sequence is 16 residues long. Trimming removed 6 bases from V and 5 bases from J; junction bases left unmatched: 15. The CDR3 region has the DNA TGTGCCACCAGTACCCATTTAGGGGGCGGTAGTACTGAAGCTTTCTTT. It specifies CATSTHLGGGSTEAFF.

The chain employs TRBV4-3 and TRBJ1-1; D not resolved. The CDR3 covers 15 residues. The V end lost 0 bases, the J end lost 3 bases, and 11 bases lay between the germline ends. Germline lookup yields CDR1 LGHNA and CDR2 YSLEER. CDR3 region: CASSQDSGFDTEAFF. CDR3 DNA sequence: TGCGCCAGCAGCCAAGATTCCGGCTTCGACACTGAAGCTTTCTTT.

By its share, this clone is large (0.1 to 1%). This chain connects TRBV5-4 to TRBJ2-2, with 7 bases identical to TRBD1. The trim removed 4 bases at V and 5 bases at J, leaving 8 bases unmatched. Germline lookup yields CDR1 SGHNT and CDR2 YYREEE (reference sequence). This CDR3 has 15 residues. CDR3 loop: CASSHDRVGTGELFF. The DNA for the CDR3 is TGTGCCAGCAGCCACGACAGGGTTGGGACCGGGGAGCTGTTTTTT.

This chain uses TRBV7-8 with TRBJ1-2, with a possible D match to TRBD1 (5 bases). With 4 bases removed from V and 0 bases from J, the gap between germline ends came to 9 bases. Looked up from germline, CDR1 is SGHVS and CDR2 is FQNEAQ. This CDR3 region has 14 residues. The CDR3 here is CASSWDLTNYGYTF. CDR3 sequence (DNA): TGTGCCAGCAGCTGGGACCTAACTAACTATGGCTACACCTTC.

The CDR3 reads CASSYMTGEDDTQYF. CDR3 nucleotide sequence: TGTGCCAGCAGCTATATGACAGGGGAGGACGATACGCAGTATTTT. J is TRBJ2-3 and V is TRBV5-6; 8 bases match TRBD1. Trimming cost V 3 bases and J 6 bases; bases outside gene matches: 9. Germline values: CDR1 SGHDT, CDR2 YYEEEE. The CDR3 totals 15 residues.

This clone was seen once. This chain connects TRBV24-1 to TRBJ2-5; tentative D call: TRBD2 (6 bases). Per the germline V gene, CDR1 is KGHDR and CDR2 is SFDVKD. With 9 bases removed from V and 0 bases from J, the gap between germline ends came to 10 bases. The CDR3 loop spans 13 amino acids. This CDR3 is CATGASDQETQYF. In DNA form, the CDR3 reads TGTGCCACCGGAGCTAGCGACCAAGAGACCCAGTACTTC.

This sequence joins TRBV5-1 and TRBJ2-3; possible D gene TRBD1, 5 bases. CDR1 SGHRS and CDR2 YFSETQ come from the germline V gene. V lost 6 bases and J lost 2, with 13 bases in between. The CDR3 contains 14 residues. CDR3 loop: CASTMGLVTDTQYF. DNA of the CDR3: TGCGCCAGCACTATGGGGCTTGTCACAGATACGCAGTATTTT.

The chain carries TRBV6-5 and TRBJ1-1; D uncertain. Trimming removed 0 bases from V and 11 bases from J, with 16 bases in between. CDR3 length equals 14 residues. Germline values: CDR1 MNHEY, CDR2 SVGAGI. CDR3 in DNA: TGTGCCAGCAGTTACTCGTATCAGGAGGGAGCCGCTTTCTTT. Translation gives CASSYSYQEGAAFF.

The J gene is TRBJ2-1, the V gene TRBV6-5; no firm D call. This CDR3 has 14 residues. Per the germline V gene, CDR1 is MNHEY and CDR2 is SVGAGI. Trimming took off 6 bases at V and 2 bases at J, with 11 bases between the two ends. CDR3 in amino acids: CASREYAAYNEQFF. The CDR3 DNA reads TGTGCCAGCAGGGAGTACGCTGCCTACAATGAGCAGTTCTTC.

This chain uses TRBV9 with TRBJ2-7; 9 bases align to TRBD1. This CDR3 has 15 amino acids. Germline CDR1 SGDLS, CDR2 YYNGEE. The V segment lost 3 bases and the J segment 1 base; nucleotides outside the gene matches: 5. The CDR3 nucleotides read TGTGCCAGCAGCGCCGGGACAGGGTGGTCCTACGAGCAGTACTTC. Amino acid sequence: CASSAGTGWSYEQYF.

The V call is TRBV27, the J call TRBJ2-7, with 7 bases lining up with TRBD1. The CDR3 has 15 residues. Unmatched junction bases numbered 9, after V lost 4 bases and J lost 3 bases. Germline CDR1 MNHEY, CDR2 SMNVEV (reference sequence). The CDR3 bases are TGTGCCAGCAGTTCGTCGGACAGGTGGGACTACGAGCAGTACTTC. This sequence encodes CASSSSDRWDYEQYF.

The V call is TRBV5-4, the J call TRBJ2-3; TRBD1 matches 7 bases. The CDR3 runs 16 residues. Per the germline V gene, CDR1 is SGHNT and CDR2 is YYREEE (reference sequence). Trimming removed 0 bases from V and 2 bases from J; junction bases left unmatched: 6. CDR3 in DNA: TGTGCCAGCAGCTTGGGGGGGACAGCTCTCACAGATACGCAGTATTTT. This gives the protein CASSLGGTALTDTQYF.